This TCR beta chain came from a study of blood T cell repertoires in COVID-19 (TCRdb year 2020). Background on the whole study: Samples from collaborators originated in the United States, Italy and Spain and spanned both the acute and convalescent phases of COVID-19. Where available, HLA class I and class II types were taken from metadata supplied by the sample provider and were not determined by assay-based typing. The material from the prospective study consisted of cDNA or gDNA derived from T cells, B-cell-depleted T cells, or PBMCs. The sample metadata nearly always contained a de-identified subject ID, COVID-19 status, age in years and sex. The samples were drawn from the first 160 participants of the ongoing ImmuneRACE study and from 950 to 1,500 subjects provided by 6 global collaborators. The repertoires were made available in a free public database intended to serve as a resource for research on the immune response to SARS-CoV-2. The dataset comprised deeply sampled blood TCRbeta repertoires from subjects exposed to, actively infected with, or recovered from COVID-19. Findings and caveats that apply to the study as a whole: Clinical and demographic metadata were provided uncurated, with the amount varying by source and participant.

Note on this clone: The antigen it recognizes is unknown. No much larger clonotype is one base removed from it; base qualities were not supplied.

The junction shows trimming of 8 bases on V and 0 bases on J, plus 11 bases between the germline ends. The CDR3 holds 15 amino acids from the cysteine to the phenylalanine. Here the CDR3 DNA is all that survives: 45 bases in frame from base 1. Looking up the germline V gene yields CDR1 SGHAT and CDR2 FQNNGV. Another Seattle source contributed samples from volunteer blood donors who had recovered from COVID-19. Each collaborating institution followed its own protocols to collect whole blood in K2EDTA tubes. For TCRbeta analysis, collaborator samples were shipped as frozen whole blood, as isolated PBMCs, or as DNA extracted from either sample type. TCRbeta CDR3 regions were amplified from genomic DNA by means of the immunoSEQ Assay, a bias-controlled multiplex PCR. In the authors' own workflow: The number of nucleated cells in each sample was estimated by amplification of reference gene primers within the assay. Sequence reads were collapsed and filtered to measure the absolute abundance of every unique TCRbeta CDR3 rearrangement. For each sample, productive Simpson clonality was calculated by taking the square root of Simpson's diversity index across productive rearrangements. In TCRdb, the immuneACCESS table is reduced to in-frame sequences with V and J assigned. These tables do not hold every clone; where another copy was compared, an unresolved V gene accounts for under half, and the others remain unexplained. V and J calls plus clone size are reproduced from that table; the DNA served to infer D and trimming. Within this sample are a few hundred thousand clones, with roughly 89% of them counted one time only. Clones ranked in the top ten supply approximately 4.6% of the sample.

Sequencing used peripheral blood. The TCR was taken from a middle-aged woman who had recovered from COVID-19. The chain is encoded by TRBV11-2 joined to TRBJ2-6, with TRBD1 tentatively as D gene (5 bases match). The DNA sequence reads TGTGCCAGCGATCCCCAGGGCTCTGGGGCCAACGTCCTGACTTTC. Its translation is CASDPQGSGANVLTF.